This record concerns one TCR beta chain sequence. The antigen is not known. These data come from a study of cytomegalovirus exposure and HLA in healthy donors. Study information: Sequencing of about 200 million T cells in an earlier analysis found 120 million or so unique TCR beta sequences.

Primers included in the PCR were 60 Vbeta and 13 Jbeta primers. Sequencing was performed with immunoSEQ multiplex PCR; in TCRdb, only in-frame clones are kept and a portion is missing. The sample has 100,000 to 150,000 clones, over 9.5% seen once. Study-level findings and limits: Within an earlier analysis, most TCR beta V segments proved productive either about 90% or about 30% of the time.

Healthy bone marrow donors formed the donor group. CDR3 length equals 14 residues. Trimming left V 1 base short and J 0 bases short, with 6 bases between. Germline CDR1 is MDHEN and CDR2 is SYDVKM. Sequencing was done on a sample of PBMCs. J is TRBJ2-5 and V is TRBV28, with unresolved D. The TCR was taken from a woman aged 18-29 years in good health and CMV-seropositive. This CDR3 is CASSLSLYQETQYF. The CDR3 DNA sequence: TGTGCCAGCAGTTTATCGTTATACCAAGAGACCCAGTACTTC.